This T cell receptor beta chain was found in a study of cytomegalovirus exposure and HLA in healthy donors. This CDR3 has 18 residues. Trimming pared 2 bases from V and 1 base from J, leaving 18 bases between. Germline V gene lookup returns CDR1 SGHTA and CDR2 FQGNSA. Study conclusions and caveats: Reports showed the classifier diagnosing cytomegalovirus status with high specificity and sensitivity. In a later analysis, V- and J-gene trimming of beta chains associated with a DCLRE1C missense variant, replicated independently. Later analysis reportedly placed an Asian-associated ancestry cluster below the roughly 700-donor mean in N-insertions.

This clone appeared a single time. What it recognizes is unknown. Use of 60 Vbeta and 13 Jbeta primers characterized the PCR. The protocol was immunoSEQ multiplex PCR, while the TCRdb copy is restricted to in-frame clones and leaves out a portion. The table lists around 92,000 clones, around 80% of them singletons. The V call is TRBV7-2, the J call TRBJ1-5; a possible D gene is TRBD1 (6 bases). Sample: PBMCs. The clonotype was recovered from a man between 60 and 70 years old in good health and CMV-seropositive. DNA for the CDR3: TGTGCCAGCAGCTTAACCACAGGGCAAGTGATGAGCAATCAGCCCCAGCATTTT. Translated: CASSLTTGQVMSNQPQHF.